The rows below give T cell receptor beta chains drawn from one sample of a study of T cells in Graves' hyperthyroidism and ophthalmopathy. TCRdb re-called the multiplex PCR reads with MiXCR, one entry per CDR3 protein. Counted here are approximately 610,000 distinct CDR3 sequences, roughly 15% occurring once; the ten biggest clones make up about 4%. Sequenced sample: blood. Every receptor here comes from a woman between 40 and 55 years old with Graves' ophthalmopathy. The CDR3 runs from the conserved cysteine through the conserved F or W. The order of the fields is D gene, clone size, V gene, J gene, CDR3 DNA, CDR3 protein. D genes are given only for firm matches. Clone size appears in some rows only: once, few, many, or a class for an expanded clone.

-	-	TRBV6-1	TRBJ1-5	TGTGCCAGCAGTGAAGCATTTGTTACGACAGGAAATCAGCCCCAGCATTTT	CASSEAFVTTGNQPQHF
TRBD2	-	TRBV12-3/TRBV12-4	TRBJ2-3	TGTGCCAGCAGTACTACTAGCGGGAGTACAGATACGCAGTATTTT	CASSTTSGSTDTQYF
-	-	TRBV6-2/TRBV6-3	TRBJ1-2	TGTGCCAGCAGTTATGACAGTGTCTCTGGCTACACCTTC	CASSYDSVSGYTF
TRBD1	-	TRBV4-2	TRBJ1-1	TGTGCCAGCAGCCCTGGGACAGGGATCATGAACACTGAAGCTTTCTTT	CASSPGTGIMNTEAFF
-	-	TRBV7-8	TRBJ2-5	TGTGCCAGCAGCTTAGTGGGGGCGCTGCGGGGTGAAGAGACCCAGTACTTC	CASSLVGALRGEETQYF
-	many	TRBV12-3/TRBV12-4	TRBJ1-5	TGTGCCAGCAGTTTTACGGGGGAGGGCAATCAGCCCCAGCATTTT	CASSFTGEGNQPQHF
-	few	TRBV12-3/TRBV12-4	TRBJ2-3	TGTGCCAGCAGTTTAGGACAGGGAGGTAGAACAGATACGCAGTATTTT	CASSLGQGGRTDTQYF
TRBD2	-	TRBV5-1	TRBJ2-5	TGCGCCAGCAGCTTGGGACTAGCGGGGCAGCAAACCCAGTACTTC	CASSLGLAGQQTQYF
-	many	TRBV20-1	TRBJ2-5	TGCAGTGCTGGTCAGAGGGGGGAGACCCAGTACTTC	CSAGQRGETQYF
-	many	TRBV5-6	TRBJ2-7	TGTGCCAGCAGCCCGTACCTACAGGCGTCCTACGAGCAGTACTTC	CASSPYLQASYEQYF
TRBD2	many	TRBV4-2	TRBJ2-7	TGTGCCAGCAGCCAAGAGGTCCTAGCGGGTGCCTTCGAGCAGTACTTC	CASSQEVLAGAFEQYF
TRBD1	many	TRBV6-1	TRBJ2-7	TGTGCCAGCAGCTGGGGACAGGGTATGAGGTACTACGAGCAGTACTTC	CASSWGQGMRYYEQYF
-	many	TRBV6-2/TRBV6-3	TRBJ1-1	TGTGCCAGCAGAATTGGGATCGGCGGGACTGAAGCTTTCTTT	CASRIGIGGTEAFF
-	many	TRBV30	TRBJ1-2	TGTGCCTGGAGTGTTGGTCCAGGCCCTAAAGGCTACACCTTC	CAWSVGPGPKGYTF
-	-	TRBV28	TRBJ1-5	TGTGCCAGCAGTCCCCTCCAGGGTTATCAGCCCCAGCATTTT	CASSPLQGYQPQHF
-	-	TRBV4-1	TRBJ2-3	TGCGCCAGCGGGGAATCTCGAGATACGCAGTATTTT	CASGESRDTQYF
-	many	TRBV7-6	TRBJ2-5	TGTGCCAGCAGCTTAGTAGGGAACCAAGAGACCCAGTACTTC	CASSLVGNQETQYF
-	many	TRBV20-1	TRBJ2-7	TGCAGTGCTACACACACGGGGCCCGACTACGAGCAGTACTTC	CSATHTGPDYEQYF
TRBD1	many	TRBV6-5	TRBJ1-3	TGTGCCAGCAGCAAACAGGGGGCTGGAAACACCATATATTTT	CASSKQGAGNTIYF
-	few	TRBV28	TRBJ2-7	TGTGCCAGCAGCTTTATTCAGGCGACCTACGAGCAGTACTTC	CASSFIQATYEQYF
TRBD1	many	TRBV28	TRBJ2-5	TGTGCCAGCAGCTTACTCCCGGGGACAGGCCAAGAGACCCAGTACTTC	CASSLLPGTGQETQYF
TRBD1	many	TRBV19	TRBJ1-1	TGTGCCAGTGGGGACAGGGTTGGAGCTTTCTTT	CASGDRVGAFF